This paragraph reports one TCR beta chain. Source study methods: Reference gene primer amplification gave estimated nucleated cell counts. Clones were read by immunoSEQ multiplex PCR, and TCRdb kept only the in-frame ones, dropping some. From that table come the V and J calls and clone size; the DNA was used to work out D and trimming. This table has around 100,000 clones, around nine tenths appearing once. The sample is drawn from a study of blood T cell repertoires in COVID-19. Study in general: Material from acute and convalescent COVID-19 was sourced from the United States, Italy and Spain.

Germline V gene lookup returns CDR1 MNHNS and CDR2 SASEGT. Trimming left V 2 bases short and J 2 bases short, with 17 bases between. The CDR3 is 17 residues long. Source material: peripheral blood. This sequence joins TRBV6-1 and TRBJ2-3; a possible D gene is TRBD1 (5 bases). The source of this sequence is a man aged 45-65 years in a cohort sampled during active COVID-19. CDR3 DNA: TGTGCCAGCAGTGAAAGTTGGGGCAGATCCTTCACAGATACGCAGTATTTT. It translates to CASSESWGRSFTDTQYF.